The 26 T cell receptor beta chains reported below all come from one sample, sequenced in a study of blood T cell repertoires in COVID-19. Method: immunoSEQ multiplex PCR; TCRdb's copy keeps in-frame clones and lacks some. Among under 200,000 clones listed, under 95% were seen once. Sequenced material: peripheral blood. The receptors here all came from a young man with acute or convalescent COVID-19.

The rearrangement links TRBV12-3 or TRBV12-4 to TRBJ1-4, with TRBD1 matching over 9 bases. The CDR3 spans 13 residues. V dropped 5 bases and J dropped 10; count of bases not matched to a gene: 5. CDR3 DNA: TGTGCCAGCAGTACGGACAGGGGAGGAAAACTGTTTTTT. Translated, it gives CASSTDRGGKLFF.

This clone was counted only a few times. The chain employs TRBV5-4 and TRBJ1-2, with D uncertain. V lost 4 bases to trimming and J lost 1 base, with 8 bases between them. The CDR3 is made up of 13 amino acids. CDR1 is SGHNT, CDR2 YYREEE, per germline (reference sequence). The CDR3 bases are TGTGCCAGCAGCCCGGACTATAACTATGGCTACACCTTC. It specifies CASSPDYNYGYTF.

This clone came up once. V and J are TRBV24-1 and TRBJ2-2; 9 bases align to TRBD1. CDR1 KGHDR and CDR2 SFDVKD come from the germline V gene. The V gene end was trimmed by 9 bases and the J gene end by 1 base; junction bases not matched to a gene: 11. This CDR3 is 17 amino acids long. CDR3 DNA sequence: TGTGCCACCGGGGGGACAGGGTATTTTGAGAACACCGGGGAGCTGTTTTTT. Translating it yields CATGGTGYFENTGELFF.

The genes are TRBV6-5 and TRBJ2-7, with D possibly TRBD1 on 5 matching bases. The germline V gene has CDR1 MNHEY and CDR2 SVGAGI. Trimming left V 7 bases short and J 1 base short, with 17 bases between. This CDR3 is built from 15 residues. CDR3 sequence: CASTAGWASSYEQYF. CDR3 coding DNA: TGTGCCAGCACCGCAGGGTGGGCGTCGTCCTACGAGCAGTACTTC.

This chain's CDR3 is CASSYATENYGYTF. CDR3 coding DNA: TGTGCCAGCAGTTACGCGACAGAGAACTATGGCTACACCTTC. V is TRBV6-6 and J is TRBJ1-2; TRBD1 is a possible D gene (5 bases). The CDR3 runs to 14 residues. V was shortened by 2 bases and J by 2 bases, with 9 bases between the two germline ends. CDR1 is MNHNY and CDR2 is SVGAGI in the germline V gene (reference sequence).

The rearrangement uses TRBV4-1 and TRBJ2-7, with 8 bases aligning to TRBD2. The CDR3 totals 16 residues. Looked up from germline, CDR1 is MGHRA and CDR2 is YSYEKL. J gave up 3 bases and V 4 bases, and 11 bases lay outside the gene matches. CDR3 in DNA: TGCGCCAGCAGCCCCACGGGGGGGGGAAACCTCTACGAGCAGTACTTC. Amino acids: CASSPTGGGNLYEQYF.

V gene TRBV5-5 combines with J gene TRBJ1-2; D might be TRBD1 (5 bases). This CDR3 has 13 amino acids. V lost 3 bases, J lost 4 bases, and 10 bases lay in between. Per the germline V gene, CDR1 is SGHKS and CDR2 is YYEKEE (reference sequence). This CDR3 reads CASSWGGVYGYTF. The CDR3 DNA sequence: TGTGCCAGCAGCTGGGGCGGGGTCTATGGCTACACCTTC.

The gene calls are TRBV5-1 and TRBJ2-5, with TRBD2 matching over 7 bases. Looked up from germline, CDR1 is SGHRS and CDR2 is YFSETQ. Trimming took 7 bases from V and 5 from J; bases not matched to a gene: 14. CDR3 length equals 15 residues. The DNA of the CDR3 is TGCGCCAGCGGCGATCTCGGACTAGGGAGGGAGACCCAGTACTTC. The encoded protein is CASGDLGLGRETQYF.

The chain employs TRBV12-3 or TRBV12-4 and TRBJ1-1, with 8 bases identical to TRBD1. Trimming cost V 6 bases and J 3 bases; bases outside gene matches: 3. The CDR3 is made up of 13 amino acids. This CDR3 is CASRPTGDTEAFF. The CDR3, as DNA: TGTGCCAGCAGACCGACAGGGGACACTGAAGCTTTCTTT.

The chain has TRBV6-5 and TRBJ1-2, with 8 bases that match TRBD1. Germline loops: CDR1 MNHEY, CDR2 SVGAGI. This CDR3 has 16 residues. V was clipped by 4 bases and J by 6 bases; unmatched bases: 13. For the CDR3, the DNA is TGTGCCAGCAGTTTTTACTCGACAGGGGCCCTAGATGGCTACACCTTC. Its translation is CASSFYSTGALDGYTF.

The chain employs TRBV11-2 and TRBJ2-7, with 9 bases lining up with TRBD2. The CDR3 runs to 18 residues. After removal of 3 bases from V and 3 bases from J, the junction contained 15 bases not matched to a gene. Looked up from germline, CDR1 is SGHAT and CDR2 is FQNNGV. The CDR3: CASSFHPPLAGILYEQYF. The CDR3 DNA sequence: TGTGCCAGCAGCTTCCATCCTCCGCTAGCGGGGATCCTCTACGAGCAGTACTTC.

This clone has only one observation. The rearrangement links TRBV2 to TRBJ1-5, with 7 bases aligning to TRBD1. There are 14 residues in the CDR3. Unmatched junction bases numbered 6, after V lost 6 bases and J lost 4 bases. CDR1 is SNHLY, CDR2 FYNNEI, per germline. The CDR3 coding sequence is TGTGCCAGCAGACACGACAGGGTGAATCAGCCCCAGCATTTT. Protein product: CASRHDRVNQPQHF.

This chain links TRBV6-5 with TRBJ1-4, with a possible D match to TRBD1 (6 bases). The V end was cut by 3 bases, the J end by 8 bases, with 13 bases between. The CDR3 sequence is 14 residues long. Germline CDR1 MNHEY, CDR2 SVGAGI. The CDR3 DNA reads as TGTGCCAGCAGTTATGAGGGGGGGGTGGAAAAACTGTTTTTT. This gives the protein CASSYEGGVEKLFF.

The chain combines TRBV14 with TRBJ1-4; D gene uncertain. The CDR3 sequence is 15 residues long. Trimming left V 0 bases short and J 7 bases short, with 12 bases between. Per germline, CDR1 SGHDN and CDR2 FVKESK. This chain's CDR3 is CASSQDISPGEKLFF. CDR3 DNA sequence: TGTGCCAGCAGCCAAGATATTTCCCCGGGTGAAAAACTGTTTTTT.

The rearrangement uses TRBV7-2 and TRBJ2-1, with 9 positions matching TRBD2. Unmatched junction bases numbered 8, after V lost 2 bases and J lost 9 bases. Germline V lookup: CDR1 SGHTA, CDR2 FQGNSA. This CDR3 spans 15 amino acids. The CDR3 loop reads CASSLLRGGLGEQFF. In DNA, the CDR3 is TGTGCCAGCAGCTTATTGCGGGGGGGCCTGGGTGAGCAGTTCTTC.

The chain couples TRBV6-2 or TRBV6-3 to TRBJ1-3, with D possibly being TRBD1 (5 bases). This CDR3 has 15 amino acids. CDR1 MNHEY and CDR2 SVGEGT come from the germline V gene. V lost 5 bases and J lost 0, with 11 bases in between. The CDR3 spells CASSRQTSSGNTIYF. In DNA, the CDR3 is TGTGCCAGCAGTCGACAGACTAGCTCTGGAAACACCATATATTTT.

The gene calls are TRBV9 and TRBJ1-6, with D unclear. The germline CDR1 and CDR2 sequences are SGDLS and YYNGEE. Trimming removed 3 bases from V and 6 bases from J, with 13 bases in between. The CDR3 sequence is 15 residues long. CDR3 in DNA: TGTGCCAGCAGCGGCGGGGAGACTCTTAATTCACCCCTCCACTTT. It translates to CASSGGETLNSPLHF. The full variable domain, in which reference TRBV9 and TRBJ1-6 provide the parts outside the CDR3, is DSGVTQTPKHLITATGQRVTLRCSPRSGDLSVYWYQQSLDQGLQFLIQYYNGEERAKGNILERFSAQQFPDLHSELNLSSLELGDSALYFCASSGGETLNSPLHFGNGTRLTVT.

This sequence joins TRBV19 and TRBJ2-3; a weak D match, TRBD1 (6 bases). Trimming removed 4 bases from V and 3 bases from J, with 11 bases in between. Germline V gene sequence: CDR1 LNHDA, CDR2 SQIVND (reference sequence). This CDR3 contains 14 residues. The CDR3 coding sequence is TGTGCCAGTAGTAAGCAGGGGAAAACAGATACGCAGTATTTT. Its protein is CASSKQGKTDTQYF.

The chain uses TRBV5-1 and TRBJ1-1; D unresolved. Germline CDR1 is SGHRS and CDR2 is YFSETQ. Trimming removed 0 bases from V and 4 bases from J, with 10 bases in between. The CDR3 contains 14 residues. CDR3 coding DNA: TGCGCCAGCAGCTTGGATTCCTCCTCCACTGAAGCTTTCTTT. Amino acid sequence: CASSLDSSSTEAFF.

This rearrangement joins TRBV3-1 (or the pseudogene TRBV3-2) to TRBJ2-3, with D maybe TRBD1 (6 bases). V lost 4 bases and J 0 bases, leaving 14 bases between the germline ends. CDR3 length: 16 residues. Per germline, CDR1 LGHDT and CDR2 YNNKEL (reference sequence). CDR3 loop: CASSPGATLSTDTQYF. The CDR3 nucleotides read TGTGCCAGCAGCCCAGGGGCGACGTTAAGCACAGATACGCAGTATTTT.

The chain carries TRBV12-5 and TRBJ2-3; 9 positions match TRBD1. This CDR3 region has 17 residues. Germline assignment: CDR1 LGHNT and CDR2 FRNRAP. V dropped 2 bases and J dropped 2; count of bases not matched to a gene: 8. For the CDR3, the DNA is TGTGCTAGTGGTTTGCGGCCCTGGACAGGGGACACAGATACGCAGTATTTT. It codes for CASGLRPWTGDTDTQYF.

The rearrangement uses TRBV12-3 or TRBV12-4 and TRBJ2-3; D ambiguous. V gave up 9 bases and J gave up 6 bases, with 16 bases separating them. This CDR3 comprises 13 residues. The CDR3 spells CASTLSPKDTQYF. CDR3 in DNA: TGTGCCAGTACCCTTAGCCCCAAGGATACGCAGTATTTT.

The chain couples TRBV9 to TRBJ1-1; D is undetermined. The CDR3 sequence is 14 residues long. Trimming shortened V by 0 bases and J by 5 bases, and 11 bases separated the two germline ends. Germline assignment: CDR1 SGDLS and CDR2 YYNGEE. CDR3 DNA: TGTGCCAGCAGCGTAGGGGTCGGAGGGACTGAAGCTTTCTTT. Translating it yields CASSVGVGGTEAFF.

In DNA form, the CDR3 reads TGTGCCAGCAGTTTCCCGACAGGGGGCGCAGGGTACGAGCAGTACTTC. Amino acid sequence: CASSFPTGGAGYEQYF. The chain joins TRBV27 to TRBJ2-7, with 10 bases aligning to TRBD1. The CDR3 extends over 16 amino acids. Germline CDR1 and CDR2: MNHEY and SMNVEV (reference sequence). Germline trimming cut 3 bases from V and 4 bases from J; bases unmatched to any gene: 9.

The V and J genes are TRBV24-1 and TRBJ2-5; the D gene is possibly TRBD2 (5 bases). Germline V CDR1 and CDR2: KGHDR, SFDVKD. Deletions cut 3 bases from V and 3 bases from J, with 13 bases between. The CDR3 is 15 amino acids. This CDR3 reads CATSDGGLTKETQYF. The CDR3, as DNA: TGTGCCACCAGTGATGGCGGGTTGACCAAAGAGACCCAGTACTTC.

The rearrangement uses TRBV5-1 and TRBJ2-3; D possibly corresponds to TRBD2 (6 bases). V was cut by 6 bases and J by 6 bases, with 20 bases left in between. Germline assignment: CDR1 SGHRS and CDR2 YFSETQ. This CDR3 comprises 15 residues. This chain's CDR3 is CASTVSGLATDTQYF. The CDR3 nucleotides read TGCGCCAGCACCGTCTCGGGGCTAGCGACCGATACGCAGTATTTT.